The entry below gives a single T cell receptor beta chain sequence along with its context. Its specificity is not known. There are 17 residues in the CDR3. Germline CDR1 and CDR2: SGHTS and YDEGEE. Trimming at V came to 5 bases and at J to 4 bases, leaving 7 bases not matched to a gene. The data derive from a study of shared clonotypes between healthy human individuals. Whole-study findings and limits: Limitation of the genetic and exposure-history diversity represented came from the few donors. In contrast to clonotypes shared by all four donors, non-shared clonotypes had lower generation probabilities. Memory subsets had estimated richness that was generally smaller than that of naive subsets.

Produced via immunoSEQ multiplex PCR; TCRdb's table is partial and in-frame only. Among approximately 500,000 clones listed, 90% to 96% were seen once. The sample consisted of naive CD4+ T cells sorted from blood. Stated subset: CD45RA+ positively selected. The chain employs TRBV5-8 and TRBJ2-1; the match to TRBD2 covers 15 bases. This TCR derives from a young woman in good health. The CDR3 DNA follows: TGTGCCAGCAGGGATTGGACTAGCGGGAGGGGGTACAATGAGCAGTTCTTC. Its protein product is CASRDWTSGRGYNEQFF. The full variable domain, its missing parts supplied by reference TRBV5-8 and TRBJ2-1, is EAGVTQSPTHLIKTRGQQATLRCSPISGHTSVYWYQQALGLGLQFLLWYDEGEERNRGNFPPRFSGRQFPNYSSELNVNALELEDSALYLCASRDWTSGRGYNEQFFGPGTRLTVL.